Sequencing of this T cell receptor (beta chain) was carried out in a study of beta chain features in type 1 diabetes. Study-level findings and limits: Moderate but significant shortening of TCRB CDR3s was recorded in all four CD4+ subsets from Type 1 diabetes patients. Naive, central memory and regulatory TCRB repertoires appeared more similar among patients than healthy donors.

Of note for this clone: Antigen: not known.

The J segment lost 5 bases and the V segment lost 0 bases, leaving 9 bases of the junction unmatched. CDR3 length: 16 residues. Germline lookup yields CDR1 SGHDN and CDR2 FVKESK. Sorting with CD45RO/CCR7/CD25/CD127/CD95/CD27 yielded naive, central memory, regulatory and stem-like memory CD4+ cells. The entirety of the isolated RNA underwent reverse transcription, so expressed TCRB transcripts were sequenced. Method: immunoSEQ multiplex PCR; TCRdb's copy keeps in-frame clones and lacks some. The table has some 45,000 clones, approximately 70% seen once. The chain employs TRBV14 and TRBJ2-7, with 8 bases lining up with TRBD2. The sample was Tregs from blood. This receptor was obtained from a woman in her late teens or twenties with type 1 diabetes. CDR3 region: CASSQDLSGGLHEQYF. The CDR3 nucleotides are TGTGCCAGCAGCCAAGATCTCTCGGGGGGGCTCCACGAGCAGTACTTC.